These 28 T cell receptor beta chains share one sample of origin, sequenced in a study of cytomegalovirus exposure and HLA in healthy donors. Vbeta (60) and Jbeta (13) primers were used in the PCR. Repertoires were generated with immunoSEQ multiplex PCR, while TCRdb's copy carries only in-frame clones and drops some. This sample has 170,000 or so clones, with approximately 78% found just once. Source material: PBMCs. The receptors shown here come from a woman aged 50 to 60 in good health and CMV-seropositive.

The V gene is TRBV10-2, the J gene TRBJ1-2, with a tentative D call TRBD1 (5 bases). Trimming removed 7 bases from V and 6 bases from J, with 9 bases in between. Germline lookup yields CDR1 WSHSY and CDR2 SAAADI. CDR3 length: 11 amino acids. The CDR3 loop is CASNGGNGYTF. The CDR3 nucleotides are TGCGCCAGCAATGGGGGGAATGGCTACACCTTC.

This chain joins TRBV5-5 and TRBJ2-5, with 14 positions matching TRBD2. CDR3 length: 20 amino acids. Germline CDR1 is SGHKS and CDR2 is YYEKEE (reference sequence). The V segment lost 1 base and the J segment 5 bases; nucleotides outside the gene matches: 16. CDR3 coding DNA: TGTGCCAGCAGCTTGTATATAATGACTAGCGGGGGGGGCGGCGGGGAGACCCAGTACTTC. Translating it yields CASSLYIMTSGGGGGETQYF.

As concerns this clone: A read error may account for a junction end that differs from germline. Additional DNA sequences in this sample encode the identical CDR3. V usage is TRBV10-3 and J usage is TRBJ2-6; D perhaps matches TRBD1 (5 bases). Looked up from germline, CDR1 is ENHRY and CDR2 is SYGVKD. The CDR3 loop spans 16 amino acids. This CDR3 reads CAISALSRSGANVLTF. Written as DNA, the CDR3 is TGTGCCATCAGCGCGTTGTCCCGGTCTGGGGCCAACGTCCTGACCTTC.

V gene TRBV5-1 combines with J gene TRBJ1-1, with 7 positions matching TRBD1. Looked up from germline, CDR1 is SGHRS and CDR2 is YFSETQ. After removal of 7 bases from V and 0 bases from J, the junction contained 9 bases not matched to a gene. The CDR3 is 15 residues long. The CDR3 DNA reads TGCGCCAGCGGGGCAGGGGGATACATGAACACTGAAGCTTTCTTT. This encodes CASGAGGYMNTEAFF.

In this sample, this clone turned up once. The chain is built from TRBV30 and TRBJ2-6, with TRBD1 identical over 10 bases. Germline assignment: CDR1 GTSNPN and CDR2 SVGIG (reference sequence). This CDR3 is 21 amino acids long. Trimming removed 2 bases from V and 1 base from J; junction bases left unmatched: 17. In nucleotides, the CDR3 is TGTGCCTGGAGTTCCGCTCTGGGGACAGGGGCCCTCCTTTCTGGGGCCAACGTCCTGACTTTC. Residues: CAWSSALGTGALLSGANVLTF.

This rearrangement joins TRBV7-9 to TRBJ2-7; TRBD2 aligns across 7 bases. Trimming cost V 1 base and J 2 bases; bases outside gene matches: 8. The CDR3 contains 16 residues. CDR1 SEHNR and CDR2 FQNEAQ come from the germline V gene (reference sequence). For the CDR3, the DNA is TGTGCCAGCAGCTTAGGGGGAGGGGTTTCCCCCTACGAGCAGTACTTC. Translation: CASSLGGGVSPYEQYF.

This clone has a handful of counts. The rearrangement links TRBV7-9 to TRBJ2-5, with D possibly TRBD2 on 7 matching bases. The CDR3 covers 15 residues. Trimming left V 5 bases short and J 4 bases short, with 17 bases between. From germline, CDR1 is SEHNR and CDR2 FQNEAQ (reference sequence). Here the CDR3 reads CASSPGAGVGETQYF. CDR3 DNA: TGTGCCAGCAGCCCAGGGGCGGGGGTCGGAGAGACCCAGTACTTC.

This chain joins TRBV12-5 and TRBJ2-3; 9 bases line up with TRBD1. This CDR3 contains 16 residues. V gave up 6 bases and J gave up 1 base; unmatched junction bases: 8. Germline V gene lookup returns CDR1 LGHNT and CDR2 FRNRAP. CDR3 nucleotide sequence: TGTGCTAGTGGCCTGGACAGGGGTGGGGGCACAGATACGCAGTATTTT. It specifies CASGLDRGGGTDTQYF.

This chain links TRBV15 with TRBJ2-2; possible D gene TRBD1, 6 bases. The V and J ends lost 3 bases and 3 bases respectively, with 11 bases between them. This CDR3 region has 15 residues. Germline-derived CDR1 and CDR2 are LNHNV and YYDKDF (reference sequence). DNA of the CDR3: TGTGCCACCAGCAGTGACAGGTCCTACACCGGGGAGCTGTTTTTT. The encoded protein is CATSSDRSYTGELFF.

The gene calls are TRBV18 and TRBJ1-2; D perhaps matches TRBD1 (6 bases). The germline V gene has CDR1 KGHSH and CDR2 LQKENI. CDR3 length: 15 residues. V lost 3 bases, J lost 4 bases, and 15 bases lay in between. The CDR3 DNA sequence: TGTGCCAGCTCACCGAGGACAGATGTTTCCTATGGCTACACCTTC. Its translation: CASSPRTDVSYGYTF.

This clone was observed a handful of times. The V and J genes are TRBV20-1 and TRBJ2-7; 7 positions match TRBD1. The CDR3 extends over 11 amino acids. Trimming took 5 bases from V and 6 from J; bases not matched to a gene: 4. Germline CDR1 is DFQATT and CDR2 is SNEGSKA (reference sequence). CDR3 region: CSAEDRTEQYF. The CDR3 region has the DNA TGCAGTGCTGAGGACAGGACCGAGCAGTACTTC.

The rearrangement joins TRBV7-6 to TRBJ2-5; TRBD2 aligns across 12 bases. Per germline, CDR1 SGHVS and CDR2 FNYEAQ. The junction had 10 bases not matched to a gene; V was cut back by 5 bases and J by 9 bases. CDR3 length: 15 amino acids. CDR3 protein: CASSPLAGGPVAQYF. In DNA, the CDR3 is TGTGCCAGCAGCCCTCTAGCGGGGGGGCCCGTGGCCCAGTACTTC. Filled out from reference TRBV7-6 and TRBJ2-5, the complete variable domain reads GAGVSQSPRYKVTKRGQDVALRCDPISGHVSLYWYRQALGQGPEFLTYFNYEAQQDKSGLPNDRFSAERPEGSISTLTIQRTEQRDSAMYRCASSPLAGGPVAQYFGPGTRLLVL.

J is TRBJ1-2 and V is TRBV29-1, with 8 bases that match TRBD1. V shed 3 bases and J 5 bases; nucleotides not matched to a gene: 5. This CDR3 region has 13 residues. The germline gives CDR1 SQVTM, CDR2 ANQGSEA. DNA for the CDR3: TGCAGCGTTGAGGGGACAGGATTTTATGGCTACACCTTC. This codes for CSVEGTGFYGYTF.

The chain couples TRBV5-1 to TRBJ2-5; 9 nucleotides match TRBD2. V gave up 4 bases and J gave up 2 bases; unmatched junction bases: 9. The CDR3 runs to 16 residues. The V gene's germline CDR1 is SGHRS and CDR2 YFSETQ. The CDR3 nucleotides are TGCGCCAGCAGCCCCCAGGCCAGCGGGGGGCAAGAGACCCAGTACTTC. It yields the protein CASSPQASGGQETQYF.

This chain joins TRBV4-1 and TRBJ2-1, with TRBD2 as a possible D gene (6 bases). This CDR3 is built from 15 residues. The V and J ends lost 0 bases and 4 bases respectively, with 10 bases between them. Per germline, CDR1 MGHRA and CDR2 YSYEKL. The chain's CDR3 is CASSQDSGTYNEQFF. DNA of the CDR3: TGCGCCAGCAGCCAAGATTCAGGGACTTACAATGAGCAGTTCTTC.

V gene TRBV7-3 combines with J gene TRBJ2-7, with D possibly being TRBD1 (6 bases). V dropped 1 base and J dropped 5 bases, with 9 bases sitting between them. Germline V gene data show CDR1 as SGHTA and CDR2 as FQGTGA. The CDR3 spans 13 residues. CDR3 residues: CASSLIGGHEQYF. The DNA of the CDR3 is TGTGCCAGCAGCTTAATAGGGGGACACGAGCAGTACTTC.

The CDR3 nucleotides read TGTGCCAGTAGATTCGGGACAGCCGGGGAGCTGTTTTTT. Amino acids: CASRFGTAGELFF. The chain joins TRBV19 to TRBJ2-2; TRBD1 aligns across 7 bases. Germline V CDR1 and CDR2: LNHDA, SQIVND (reference sequence). CDR3 length: 13 amino acids. The V and J ends lost 6 bases and 6 bases, in that order; junction bases with no gene match: 4.

This chain links TRBV6-5 with TRBJ2-7; TRBD1 agrees at 9 bases. V shed 4 bases, J shed 0 bases, and the junction held 4 bases outside the gene matches. Germline CDR1 MNHEY, CDR2 SVGAGI. This CDR3 spans 15 amino acids. The CDR3 bases are TGTGCCAGCAGTTTCTCGGACAGGGGCTCCTACGAGCAGTACTTC. Residues: CASSFSDRGSYEQYF.

V and J are TRBV6-5 and TRBJ2-7; the match to TRBD1 covers 8 bases. This CDR3 contains 14 residues. The ends lost 5 bases at V and 3 bases at J; junction bases unmatched: 6. Germline assignment: CDR1 MNHEY and CDR2 SVGAGI. CDR3 loop: CASSPRQGYYEQYF. The CDR3 region has the DNA TGTGCCAGCAGTCCTAGACAGGGGTACTACGAGCAGTACTTC.

The chain combines TRBV5-4 with TRBJ2-3; 14 nucleotides align to TRBD2. After removal of 1 base from V and 0 bases from J, the junction contained 1 base not matched to a gene. The CDR3 sequence is 17 residues long. Per germline, CDR1 SGHNT and CDR2 YYREEE (reference sequence). Here the CDR3 reads CASSLRLAGGSTDTQYF. In DNA, the CDR3 is TGTGCCAGCAGCTTGCGACTAGCGGGGGGGAGCACAGATACGCAGTATTTT.

This clone appeared many times. The chain couples TRBV2 to TRBJ2-7; D possibly corresponds to TRBD2 (5 bases). The germline gives CDR1 SNHLY, CDR2 FYNNEI. The CDR3 covers 13 residues. Trimming pared 7 bases from V and 0 bases from J, leaving 10 bases between. CDR3 coding DNA: TGTGCCAGCAACGGGGTTTTCTCCTACGAGCAGTACTTC. It specifies CASNGVFSYEQYF.

V usage is TRBV19 and J usage is TRBJ2-7; D is possibly TRBD2 (7 bases). The length of the CDR3 is 17 residues. Trimming cost V 3 bases and J 3 bases, with 21 bases left between them. Germline values: CDR1 LNHDA, CDR2 SQIVND (reference sequence). The CDR3 here is CASSMAPGRGTSYEQYF. Here the CDR3 DNA reads TGTGCCAGTAGTATGGCCCCGGGGAGGGGGACCAGCTACGAGCAGTACTTC.

The rearrangement joins TRBV2 to TRBJ2-3, with 8 nucleotides matching TRBD1. V trimming: 4 bases; J trimming: 1 base; junction bases outside the gene matches: 4. The CDR3 runs 15 residues. In germline, CDR1 is SNHLY, CDR2 FYNNEI. The CDR3 bases are TGTGCCAGCAGTGGGCAGGGGGCTGGCACAGATACGCAGTATTTT. It yields the protein CASSGQGAGTDTQYF.

This clone was recorded a few times. The rearrangement joins TRBV7-8 to TRBJ2-1; 13 bases align to TRBD2. Trimming took 3 bases from V and 10 from J; bases not matched to a gene: 9. CDR1 and CDR2 (germline): SGHVS, FQNEAQ. The CDR3 is 16 residues long. The CDR3 bases are TGTGCCAGCAGCTTTTCCGGGACTAGCGGGGCTCCAGAGCAGTTCTTC. Amino acids: CASSFSGTSGAPEQFF.

This clone has just a few counts. V gene TRBV19 combines with J gene TRBJ1-6, with D possibly TRBD1 on 5 matching bases. CDR1 LNHDA and CDR2 SQIVND come from the germline V gene (reference sequence). The V end was cut by 3 bases, the J end by 0 bases, with 9 bases between. The CDR3 loop spans 16 amino acids. CDR3 loop: CASSISRVSYNSPLHF. CDR3 nucleotide sequence: TGTGCCAGTAGTATCTCCAGGGTCTCCTATAATTCACCCCTCCACTTT. The full variable domain, its missing parts supplied by reference TRBV19 and TRBJ1-6, is DGGITQSPKYLFRKEGQNVTLSCEQNLNHDAMYWYRQDPGQGLRLIYYSQIVNDFQKGDIAEGYSVSREKKESFPLTVTSAQKNPTAFYLCASSISRVSYNSPLHFGNGTRLTVT.

DNA for the CDR3: TGTGCCAGCAGTTTCCTCAATTCACCCCTCCACTTT. It is translated as CASSFLNSPLHF. The chain links TRBV27 to TRBJ1-6, with no clear D. Germline V gives CDR1 MNHEY, CDR2 SMNVEV (reference sequence). V was cut by 3 bases and J by 7 bases, with 4 bases left in between. This CDR3 contains 12 residues.

This rearrangement joins TRBV10-3 to TRBJ2-1; a possible D gene is TRBD1 (6 bases). This CDR3 is 15 amino acids long. CDR1 and CDR2 from the germline V gene are ENHRY and SYGVKD. The V end lost 6 bases, the J end lost 0 bases, and 12 bases lay between the germline ends. DNA of the CDR3: TGTGCCATCAGGGGGGCCAGGAGCTCCTACAATGAGCAGTTCTTC. It yields the protein CAIRGARSSYNEQFF.

A single count supports this clone. V gene TRBV7-2 combines with J gene TRBJ1-3; 7 bases line up with TRBD1. The CDR3 has 17 residues. J was trimmed by 3 bases and V by 1 base; bases with no gene match: 9. CDR1 is SGHTA and CDR2 is FQGNSA in the germline V gene. In DNA form, the CDR3 reads TGTGCCAGCAGCTTAGGCCCAGACAGGGCGATTGGAAACACCATATATTTT. This gives the protein CASSLGPDRAIGNTIYF.